This T cell receptor (beta chain) originates from a study of blood T cells in healthy people across ages. Primers used in a second PCR of roughly 6 to 12 cycles were a sample-barcoded 5' primer and a J-beta primer mix. TCRdb fed the 5' RACE reads into MiXCR, producing one record per CDR3 protein. The sample includes 1.4 million to 1.5 million distinct CDR3 sequences, around two fifths of them seen just once. Findings and caveats of the study: Both naive CD4+ cell counts and diversity were greater in long-lived donors than in aged donors.

In the case of this clonotype: Its target is not known.

V was pared by 8 bases and J by 0 bases, with 8 bases of the junction left unmatched. The CDR3 has 15 amino acids. CDR1 is PRHDT and CDR2 is FYEKMQ in the germline V gene (reference sequence). Drawn from each donor were approximately 9.5 milliliters of peripheral blood. The specimen was blood. The chain joins TRBV13 to TRBJ2-3, with 7 positions matching TRBD1. The TCR sequence derives from a woman between 18 and 30 years old in good health. The CDR3 here is CASELGTESTDTQYF. CDR3 coding DNA: TGTGCCAGCGAGCTCGGGACAGAAAGCACAGATACGCAGTATTTT. Looking up the rest from reference TRBV13 and TRBJ2-3 gives the full variable domain: AAGVIQSPRHLIKEKRETATLKCYPIPRHDTVYWYQQGPGQDPQFLISFYEKMQSDKGSIPDRFSAQQFSDYHSELNMSSLELGDSALYFCASELGTESTDTQYFGPGTRLTVL.